This is a list of T cell receptor beta chains from one sample in a study of CXCR3-negative and CXCR3-positive naive CD8 T cells. With the 5' RACE reads reprocessed, TCRdb shows one record per CDR3 protein and no DNA. The sample includes approximately 83,000 distinct CDR3 sequences. Sequencing used naive CXCR3- CD8+ T cells from blood. These TCRs come from a human donor in good health. Some clones in this sample may be carry-over from other donors' samples. CDR3s include the opening cysteine and the closing phenylalanine or tryptophan.

j_gene	v_gene	CDR3aa
TRBJ2-1	TRBV12-3/TRBV12-4	CASSFPEGDGYNEQFF
TRBJ2-7	TRBV30	CAWSSGTGVNEQYF
TRBJ2-5	TRBV24-1	CATAGGRKTQYF
TRBJ2-7	TRBV28	CASSLKLAREQYF
TRBJ1-1	TRBV6-1	CASSDFTATMNTEAFF
TRBJ2-1	TRBV5-1	CASSLLGGTEQFF
TRBJ2-1	TRBV4-3	CASSRGTSSYNEQFF
TRBJ2-1	TRBV19	CASWDIVGDEQFF
TRBJ2-7	TRBV7-9	CASSLGFSTGDSYEQYF
TRBJ2-1	TRBV9	CASSVGWQQRGNEQFF
TRBJ2-5	TRBV24-1	CATSDPGETQYF
TRBJ1-1	TRBV12-5	CASGLSYTEAFF
TRBJ1-1	TRBV13	CASSVGNTEAFF
TRBJ1-1	TRBV4-3	CASSQDHGEDTEAFF
TRBJ2-1	TRBV7-9	CASSLGLNNEQFF
TRBJ2-5	TRBV6-6	CASSYSNSQETQYF
TRBJ2-7	TRBV20-1	CSASGGTGVPDNYEQYF
TRBJ2-1	TRBV29-1	CSVEKLAEQFF
TRBJ1-1	TRBV24-1	CAASHSQGTEAFF
TRBJ2-1	TRBV6-4	CASSDGLPGQGSPEQFF
TRBJ1-1	TRBV12-3/TRBV12-4	CASSFEGMGTEAFF
TRBJ2-2	TRBV29-1	CSVWGESTGELFF
TRBJ2-7	TRBV20-1	CSAGGGGFSYEQYF
TRBJ1-5	TRBV5-1	CASRMDDGPNQPQHF
TRBJ1-2	TRBV5-1	CASSLYETGSYGYTF
TRBJ2-3	TRBV29-1	CSVDNTPNTQYF
TRBJ2-1	TRBV24-1	CATAWNNEQFF
TRBJ2-7	TRBV29-1	CSVAGSTYEQYF
TRBJ2-1	TRBV23-1	CASLPGAGLTNEQSF
TRBJ2-1	TRBV18	CASSPEDRGSYNEQFF
TRBJ2-2	TRBV6-5	CASSTTGELFF
TRBJ1-6	TRBV7-8	CASSARDSNSPLHF
TRBJ2-7	TRBV29-1	CSVLQAYEQYF
TRBJ1-4	TRBV10-3	CAIRALSDEKLFF
TRBJ2-1	TRBV7-8	CASSLTSGGRNEQFF
TRBJ2-3	TRBV6-6	CASSPSVGFTDTQYF
TRBJ2-1	TRBV21-1	CASSKGGSYNEQFF
TRBJ2-5	TRBV5-5	CASSHPGPEQETQYF
TRBJ2-1	TRBV11-2	CASSLDEGALNEQFF
TRBJ1-5	TRBV12-3/TRBV12-4	CASTNAVDSHF
TRBJ2-2	TRBV29-1	CSVVGVNTGELFF
TRBJ2-7	TRBV7-9	CASSGTESYEQYF
TRBJ2-3	TRBV20-1	CSASWVSIPTHSSTDTQYF
TRBJ1-2	TRBV7-9	CASSLGTGDDYTF
TRBJ1-1	TRBV29-1	CSVKGSFLRTPTEAFF
TRBJ2-7	TRBV7-2	CASNTGDLGYEQYF
TRBJ2-2	TRBV29-1	CSVQGIGELFF
TRBJ1-1	TRBV29-1	CSVEDPGQGPTEAFF
TRBJ2-4	TRBV3-1	CASSQGVRFRELAKNIQYF
TRBJ2-1	TRBV29-1	CSVGLLLETYNEQFF
TRBJ2-3	TRBV29-1	CSVPGRGTDTQYF
TRBJ2-5	TRBV7-9	CASSRSGARETQYF
TRBJ2-2	TRBV5-6	CASSLAASGNTGELFF
TRBJ1-1	TRBV7-8	CASSLGEGPWGLNTEAFF
TRBJ2-2	TRBV29-1	CSAHPGGTGELFF
TRBJ1-2	TRBV29-1	CSVRQVYGYTF
TRBJ2-7	TRBV28	CASRPLRTASYEQYF
TRBJ2-4	TRBV7-9	CASSLAGAAKNIQYF
TRBJ1-1	TRBV18	CASSSPNRVPEAFF
TRBJ2-2	TRBV5-5	CASSLAQGNTGELFF